Shown below are 10 T cell receptor beta chains from a single sample sequenced in a study of shared clonotypes between healthy human individuals. The table came from immunoSEQ multiplex PCR; TCRdb's copy has only in-frame clones and leaves some out. The data show millions of clones, 90% to 95% seen once. The sequenced sample was naive CD4+ T cells sorted from blood. The subset: CD45RA+ positively selected. The receptors here all came from a man between 18 and 29 years old in good health.

This chain links TRBV11-2 with TRBJ1-1; possible D gene TRBD1, 5 bases. The CDR3 extends over 14 amino acids. V was shortened by 5 bases and J by 1 base, with 11 bases between the two germline ends. Germline values: CDR1 SGHAT, CDR2 FQNNGV. Written as DNA, the CDR3 is TGTGCCAGCAGCCAACAGGTTGGGAACACTGAAGCTTTCTTT. The encoded protein is CASSQQVGNTEAFF.

The rearrangement joins TRBV6-1 to TRBJ2-1; maybe TRBD2 (6 bases). Trimming stripped 8 bases from V and 4 bases from J, with 9 bases between. CDR3 size: 12 residues. Germline CDR1 reads MNHNS; CDR2 reads SASEGT. The CDR3 coding sequence is TGTGCCAGCCTAGCGAGGTACAATGAGCAGTTCTTC. Its protein product is CASLARYNEQFF.

V gene TRBV10-1 combines with J gene TRBJ2-1; D remains ambiguous. This CDR3 comprises 16 residues. CDR1 is WNHNN and CDR2 is SYGVQD in the germline V gene (reference sequence). The ends were cut back, 2 bases at V and 5 bases at J, with 16 bases in the middle. CDR3 sequence: CASSEARTASHNEQFF. CDR3 DNA: TGCGCCAGCAGTGAGGCTCGGACCGCTTCTCACAATGAGCAGTTCTTC.

This clone is a singleton in its sample. The rearrangement joins TRBV18 to TRBJ2-7; no definite D call. CDR1 and CDR2 from the germline V gene are KGHSH and LQKENI. The V and J ends lost 3 bases and 2 bases respectively, with 11 bases between them. The CDR3 totals 14 residues. CDR3 bases: TGTGCCAGCTCACCCTATGAGATTACCTACGAGCAGTACTTC. This gives the protein CASSPYEITYEQYF.

The chain joins TRBV11-2 to TRBJ1-2; D not resolved. V lost 5 bases and J lost 6, with 10 bases in between. Per the germline V gene, CDR1 is SGHAT and CDR2 is FQNNGV. The CDR3 is 12 residues long. The CDR3 DNA sequence: TGTGCCAGCAGCCGCCGGTCCCATGGCTACACCTTC. Encoded protein: CASSRRSHGYTF. The full variable domain, rest sourced from reference TRBV11-2 and TRBJ1-2, is EAGVAQSPRYKIIEKRQSVAFWCNPISGHATLYWYQQILGQGPKLLIQFQNNGVVDDSQLPKDRFSAERLKGVDSTLKIQPAKLEDSAVYLCASSRRSHGYTFGSGTRLTVV.

This chain uses TRBV5-1 with TRBJ2-6, with D possibly matching TRBD1 (6 bases). Germline V gene sequence: CDR1 SGHRS, CDR2 YFSETQ. The CDR3 extends over 19 amino acids. With 4 bases removed from V and 0 bases from J, the gap between germline ends came to 20 bases. The CDR3, as DNA: TGCGCCAGCAGCCCACTTAGTCAGGGGACCAGCTCTGGGGCCAACGTCCTGACTTTC. It codes for CASSPLSQGTSSGANVLTF. Variable domain in full (rest from reference TRBV5-1 and TRBJ2-6): KAGVTQTPRYLIKTRGQQVTLSCSPISGHRSVSWYQQTPGQGLQFLFEYFSETQRNKGNFPGRFSGRQFSNSRSEMNVSTLELGDSALYLCASSPLSQGTSSGANVLTFGAGSRLTVL.

The chain is built from TRBV27 and TRBJ2-3; possibly TRBD1 or TRBD2 for D (5 bases each). This CDR3 has 14 amino acids. Germline V lookup: CDR1 MNHEY, CDR2 SMNVEV (reference sequence). The ends were cut back, 8 bases at V and 1 base at J, with 13 bases in the middle. Here the CDR3 reads CASCGLGGTDTQYF. The CDR3 DNA is TGTGCCAGCTGCGGGCTGGGGGGCACAGATACGCAGTATTTT.

This sequence joins TRBV5-1 and TRBJ2-2, with D possibly TRBD1 on 6 matching bases. Germline assignment: CDR1 SGHRS and CDR2 YFSETQ. This CDR3 has 16 residues. The V end lost 1 base, the J end lost 1 base, and 11 bases lay between the germline ends. The CDR3 here is CASSLLGQLNTGELFF. The CDR3 coding sequence is TGCGCCAGCAGCTTGTTAGGACAGCTGAACACCGGGGAGCTGTTTTTT.

The table lists this clone with a count of one. J is TRBJ2-5 and V is TRBV18; 13 positions match TRBD2. V lost 8 bases and J lost 0; bases outside the gene matches: 3. The CDR3 is 15 amino acids. The germline gives CDR1 KGHSH, CDR2 LQKENI. The DNA for the CDR3 is TGTGCCAGCCTAGGACTAGCGGGAGACCAAGAGACCCAGTACTTC. Its protein product is CASLGLAGDQETQYF.

This chain joins TRBV2 and TRBJ1-2; D ambiguous. Germline CDR1 SNHLY, CDR2 FYNNEI. V lost 3 bases to trimming and J lost 0 bases, with 8 bases between them. CDR3 length equals 14 residues. The CDR3 nucleotides are TGTGCCAGCAGTGACGTTACCACTAACTATGGCTACACCTTC. Translating gives CASSDVTTNYGYTF.